These 30 T cell receptor beta chains originate from one sample sequenced in a study of shared T cell receptors in the human thymus. This table comes from immunoSEQ multiplex PCR, and its TCRdb copy is limited to in-frame clones, with some not included. This table holds approximately 490,000 clones, approximately 80% found once. The same sample was also studied in work on human thymus T cells.

Sequencing was performed on thymocytes. These receptors were obtained from a boy under three years old with a congenital heart defect.

The chain joins TRBV25-1 to TRBJ2-2, with 10 bases that match TRBD2. The germline CDR1 and CDR2 sequences are MGHDK and SYGVNS. V lost 2 bases and J lost 3; bases outside the gene matches: 3. The CDR3 sequence is 16 residues long. CDR3 protein: CASSERSGRDTGELFF. In DNA, the CDR3 is TGTGCCAGCAGTGAACGGAGCGGGAGGGACACCGGGGAGCTGTTTTTT.

The rearrangement links TRBV7-9 to TRBJ1-1; no firm D call. In germline, CDR1 is SEHNR, CDR2 FQNEAQ (reference sequence). This CDR3 is built from 17 residues. V was cut by 0 bases and J by 5 bases, with 19 bases left in between. The CDR3, as DNA: TGTGCCAGCAGCTTAGCGAGGGTACACAGTTACAGAACTGAAGCTTTCTTT. Translated, it gives CASSLARVHSYRTEAFF. Looking up the rest from reference TRBV7-9 and TRBJ1-1 gives the full variable domain: DTGVSQNPRHKITKRGQNVTFRCDPISEHNRLYWYRQTLGQGPEFLTYFQNEAQLEKSRLLSDRFSAERPKGSFSTLEIQRTEQGDSAMYLCASSLARVHSYRTEAFFGQGTRLTVV.

This clone was observed once. The chain carries TRBV18 and TRBJ2-2; 9 nucleotides align to TRBD2. This CDR3 region has 18 residues. With 0 bases clipped from V and 5 bases from J, the junction kept 10 bases outside the gene matches. CDR1 is KGHSH, CDR2 LQKENI, per germline. CDR3 sequence: CASSPPTWAGGQTGELFF. In DNA, the CDR3 is TGTGCCAGCTCACCACCGACGTGGGCGGGAGGGCAGACCGGGGAGCTGTTTTTT.

This sequence joins TRBV11-3 and TRBJ2-7; 14 bases fit TRBD2. The CDR3 contains 20 residues. The germline gives CDR1 SGHNT, CDR2 YENEEA. The J segment lost 1 base and the V segment lost 5 bases, leaving 16 bases of the junction unmatched. CDR3 DNA sequence: TGTGCCAGCAGCCCTGGAGCACCGGGACTAGCGGGAGTTCGTTCCTACGAGCAGTACTTC. It is translated as CASSPGAPGLAGVRSYEQYF. Filled out from reference TRBV11-3 and TRBJ2-7, the complete variable domain reads EAGVVQSPRYKIIEKKQPVAFWCNPISGHNTLYWYLQNLGQGPELLIRYENEEAVDDSQLPKDRFSAERLKGVDSTLKIQPAELGDSAVYLCASSPGAPGLAGVRSYEQYFGPGTRLTVT.

The chain combines TRBV27 with TRBJ1-2, with D possibly TRBD1 on 6 matching bases. Trimming stripped 4 bases from V and 7 bases from J, with 16 bases between. Germline V lookup: CDR1 MNHEY, CDR2 SMNVEV (reference sequence). CDR3 length equals 14 residues. The CDR3 DNA follows: TGTGCCAGCAGTTCGCCCTCCACAGGGCCTGGCTACACCTTC. Residues: CASSSPSTGPGYTF.

The chain has TRBV5-1 and TRBJ2-1, with D perhaps matching TRBD2 (5 bases). CDR1 is SGHRS, CDR2 YFSETQ, per germline. V was clipped by 4 bases and J by 6 bases, with 17 bases between them. This CDR3 has 15 residues. The CDR3 nucleotides read TGCGCCAGCAGCGCATCAAAAAAGCGGAGCAATGAGCAGTTCTTC. Protein product: CASSASKKRSNEQFF.

The V gene is TRBV25-1, the J gene TRBJ1-5; D unclear. Germline loops: CDR1 MGHDK, CDR2 SYGVNS. The CDR3 is 15 amino acids. Trimming stripped 3 bases from V and 2 bases from J, with 11 bases between. The CDR3 nucleotides read TGTGCCAGCAGTGATACGGGGTCAGGCAATCAGCCCCAGCATTTT. Amino acids: CASSDTGSGNQPQHF.

The count of this clone is one. The chain recombines TRBV10-3 with TRBJ1-2, with D possibly matching TRBD1 (5 bases). This CDR3 spans 13 amino acids. Germline V CDR1 and CDR2: ENHRY, SYGVKD. Deletions cut 4 bases from V and 8 bases from J, with 14 bases between. Written as DNA, the CDR3 is TGTGCCATCAGTGGGACATCTTCCGGAGGCTACACCTTC. This translates into CAISGTSSGGYTF.

This clone was observed once. This chain connects TRBV27 to TRBJ1-5; D remains ambiguous. The CDR3 is 13 amino acids. The V gene's germline CDR1 is MNHEY and CDR2 SMNVEV (reference sequence). Trimming cost V 3 bases and J 4 bases, with 7 bases left between them. The CDR3 nucleotides read TGTGCCAGCAGTTTGACAACGAATCAGCCCCAGCATTTT. This sequence encodes CASSLTTNQPQHF.

The chain combines TRBV21-1 with TRBJ1-5; the D call TRBD1 from the table was never checked on the DNA. TRBV21-1 corresponds to a pseudogene. This CDR3 spans 16 amino acids. The CDR3 region has the DNA TGTGCCAGCAGTCCTCCGGGACAGGGGTGCAATCAGCCCCAGCATTTT. Translation gives CASSPPGQGCNQPQHF.

This clone was seen a few times. The chain uses TRBV9 and TRBJ2-5; tentatively, D is TRBD2 (5 bases). Germline V gives CDR1 SGDLS, CDR2 YYNGEE. The CDR3 totals 14 residues. Trimming removed 0 bases at V and 0 bases at J, with 6 bases between. The CDR3 DNA reads TGTGCCAGCAGCGTAGCGGAGGACCAAGAGACCCAGTACTTC. Translation: CASSVAEDQETQYF.

V gene TRBV28 combines with J gene TRBJ2-7, with 10 bases that match TRBD1. This CDR3 spans 14 amino acids. Germline V gene sequence: CDR1 MDHEN, CDR2 SYDVKM. V lost 4 bases to trimming and J lost 5 bases; unmatched junction nucleotides: 5. The CDR3 DNA is TGTGCCAGCAGTTCGACAGGGGGCTTGGACGAGCAGTACTTC. It is translated as CASSSTGGLDEQYF.

The V gene is TRBV25-1, the J gene TRBJ2-7; TRBD1 might be the D (6 bases). The germline V gene encodes CDR1 MGHDK and CDR2 SYGVNS. V lost 2 bases, J lost 2 bases, and 13 bases lay in between. The length of the CDR3 is 15 residues. CDR3 protein: CASSETRDKAYEQYF. As DNA, the CDR3 is TGTGCCAGCAGTGAAACCCGGGACAAAGCCTACGAGCAGTACTTC.

This chain connects TRBV4-2 to TRBJ2-3; D remains unclear. In germline, CDR1 is LGHNA, CDR2 YNFKEQ. Trimming left V 1 base short and J 1 base short, with 12 bases between. CDR3 size: 16 residues. The CDR3 DNA is TGTGCCAGCAGCCAAGGCGACTTAGGTGGCACAGATACGCAGTATTTT. Encoded protein: CASSQGDLGGTDTQYF.

This clone has more than one count but fewer than ten. V and J are TRBV7-6 and TRBJ2-1, with TRBD2 matching 11 bases. Unmatched junction bases numbered 1, after V lost 1 base and J lost 5 bases. Germline V lookup: CDR1 SGHVS, CDR2 FNYEAQ. This CDR3 is 15 amino acids long. The CDR3 DNA follows: TGTGCCAGCAGCTTAGAACTAGCGGGGGACAATGAGCAGTTCTTC. Translated: CASSLELAGDNEQFF.

This chain uses TRBV15 with TRBJ2-1; TRBD2 is a possible D gene (6 bases). The CDR3 length is 19 residues. The germline gives CDR1 LNHNV, CDR2 YYDKDF (reference sequence). V was trimmed by 0 bases and J by 5 bases, leaving 23 bases between them. This CDR3 is CATSRDTYRRGSTNNEQFF. DNA of the CDR3: TGTGCCACCAGCAGAGATACCTACAGGAGGGGTTCAACTAACAATGAGCAGTTCTTC.

The chain has TRBV29-1 and TRBJ2-3; 13 bases match TRBD2. This CDR3 region has 17 residues. V lost 6 bases to trimming and J lost 1 base; unmatched junction nucleotides: 10. The V gene's germline CDR1 is SQVTM and CDR2 ANQGSEA. CDR3 nucleotides: TGCAGCGTACCCGGACTAGCGGGAGCCCCCCGCACAGATACGCAGTATTTT. Protein product: CSVPGLAGAPRTDTQYF.

V gene TRBV27 combines with J gene TRBJ1-5; TRBD1 agrees at 8 bases. The CDR3 is made up of 15 amino acids. Germline V lookup: CDR1 MNHEY, CDR2 SMNVEV (reference sequence). V lost 6 bases to trimming and J lost 4 bases; unmatched junction nucleotides: 8. The CDR3 spells CASSQGAPGNQPQHF. CDR3 sequence (DNA): TGTGCCAGCAGCCAGGGGGCGCCTGGTAATCAGCCCCAGCATTTT.

CDR3 amino acids: CASSPSPTSGPIGDTQYF. In nucleotides, the CDR3 is TGTGCCAGCAGCCCATCTCCGACTAGCGGGCCTATAGGTGATACGCAGTATTTT. The rearrangement links TRBV7-3 to TRBJ2-3; 10 nucleotides agree with TRBD2. Trimming cost V 5 bases and J 6 bases; bases outside gene matches: 17. Germline V gene lookup returns CDR1 SGHTA and CDR2 FQGTGA. The CDR3 contains 18 residues.

This clone was counted a few times. This CDR3 is CASSILADPTDTQYF. As DNA, the CDR3 is TGTGCCAGTAGTATCTTAGCGGATCCCACAGATACGCAGTATTTT. This chain uses TRBV19 with TRBJ2-3, with a tentative D call TRBD2 (6 bases). Trimming shortened V by 3 bases and J by 2 bases, and 12 bases separated the two germline ends. This CDR3 spans 15 amino acids. Per germline, CDR1 LNHDA and CDR2 SQIVND (reference sequence).

This sequence joins TRBV27 and TRBJ1-3; TRBD1 aligns across 8 bases. The CDR3 has 15 amino acids. CDR1 is MNHEY, CDR2 SMNVEV, per germline (reference sequence). After removal of 2 bases from V and 3 bases from J, the junction contained 3 bases not matched to a gene. The CDR3 nucleotides read TGTGCCAGCAGTTTAGGGACAGGACATGGAAACACCATATATTTT. Translating it yields CASSLGTGHGNTIYF.

This chain connects TRBV5-6 to TRBJ1-1; tentative D call: TRBD1 (5 bases). Germline V gene lookup returns CDR1 SGHDT and CDR2 YYEEEE. The CDR3 has 16 residues. With 1 base removed from V and 0 bases from J, the gap between germline ends came to 13 bases. CDR3 DNA sequence: TGTGCCAGCAGCTTGTCCCCAGGGAAAGTGAACACTGAAGCTTTCTTT. It yields the protein CASSLSPGKVNTEAFF.

DNA of the CDR3: TGTGCCAGCAGTCTCCTAGCGGGAGTAGCATACAATGAGCAGTTCTTC. Translating it yields CASSLLAGVAYNEQFF. The rearrangement links TRBV27 to TRBJ2-1; 10 nucleotides line up with TRBD2. The CDR3 spans 16 residues. Unmatched junction bases numbered 8, after V lost 5 bases and J lost 4 bases. Germline CDR1 and CDR2: MNHEY and SMNVEV (reference sequence).

The genes are TRBV5-1 and TRBJ2-6, with a tentative D call TRBD1 (6 bases). The CDR3 totals 19 residues. Germline loops: CDR1 SGHRS, CDR2 YFSETQ. Trimming shortened V by 3 bases and J by 1 base, and 20 bases separated the two germline ends. The CDR3 spells CASSSWGTTGRSGANVLTF. CDR3 DNA sequence: TGCGCCAGCAGCTCCTGGGGAACTACAGGGCGGTCTGGGGCCAACGTCCTGACTTTC.

This sequence joins TRBV5-6 and TRBJ1-4, with 7 nucleotides matching TRBD1. V was clipped by 2 bases and J by 6 bases; unmatched bases: 10. CDR3 size: 16 residues. Germline assignment: CDR1 SGHDT and CDR2 YYEEEE. The CDR3: CASSFYRGVGDEKLFF. The CDR3 DNA follows: TGTGCCAGCAGCTTCTACAGGGGAGTTGGGGATGAAAAACTGTTTTTT.

Only one count was recorded for this clone. This chain uses TRBV19 with TRBJ2-7; 11 bases are shared with TRBD2. The CDR3 has 16 amino acids. In germline, CDR1 is LNHDA, CDR2 SQIVND (reference sequence). Trimming removed 1 base from V and 2 bases from J; junction bases left unmatched: 4. CDR3 nucleotides: TGTGCCAGTAGTATAGCCCTAGCGGGAGGCCCCTACGAGCAGTACTTC. As protein: CASSIALAGGPYEQYF.

The chain has TRBV7-9 and TRBJ1-2; 10 nucleotides match TRBD1. This CDR3 is 15 amino acids long. The J segment lost 4 bases and the V segment lost 5 bases, leaving 7 bases of the junction unmatched. Germline CDR1 reads SEHNR; CDR2 reads FQNEAQ (reference sequence). CDR3 in amino acids: CASSLDRGLRYGYTF. CDR3 bases: TGTGCCAGCAGCCTCGACAGGGGGCTACGCTATGGCTACACCTTC.

The genes are TRBV5-1 and TRBJ1-2; tentative D call: TRBD1 (5 bases). Germline lookup yields CDR1 SGHRS and CDR2 YFSETQ. V was trimmed by 5 bases and J by 2 bases, leaving 16 bases between them. The CDR3 has 15 residues. DNA of the CDR3: TGCGCCAGCAGGTCTGGGAGGGGCATCAACTATGGCTACACCTTC. Translating it yields CASRSGRGINYGYTF.

This clone was observed a handful of times. The chain is built from TRBV29-1 and TRBJ2-3; D is uncertain. Trimming left V 2 bases short and J 2 bases short, with 14 bases between. The CDR3 spans 15 residues. Germline CDR1 and CDR2: SQVTM and ANQGSEA. Written as DNA, the CDR3 is TGCAGCGTTGAAACTCGACTTGATTACACAGATACGCAGTATTTT. This gives the protein CSVETRLDYTDTQYF.

The V gene is TRBV5-1, the J gene TRBJ1-1, with TRBD1 identical over 8 bases. This CDR3 spans 13 amino acids. J gave up 3 bases and V 2 bases, and 0 bases lay outside the gene matches. Germline CDR1 is SGHRS and CDR2 is YFSETQ. DNA of the CDR3: TGCGCCAGCAGCTTACAGGGGGACACTGAAGCTTTCTTT. Its protein product is CASSLQGDTEAFF.